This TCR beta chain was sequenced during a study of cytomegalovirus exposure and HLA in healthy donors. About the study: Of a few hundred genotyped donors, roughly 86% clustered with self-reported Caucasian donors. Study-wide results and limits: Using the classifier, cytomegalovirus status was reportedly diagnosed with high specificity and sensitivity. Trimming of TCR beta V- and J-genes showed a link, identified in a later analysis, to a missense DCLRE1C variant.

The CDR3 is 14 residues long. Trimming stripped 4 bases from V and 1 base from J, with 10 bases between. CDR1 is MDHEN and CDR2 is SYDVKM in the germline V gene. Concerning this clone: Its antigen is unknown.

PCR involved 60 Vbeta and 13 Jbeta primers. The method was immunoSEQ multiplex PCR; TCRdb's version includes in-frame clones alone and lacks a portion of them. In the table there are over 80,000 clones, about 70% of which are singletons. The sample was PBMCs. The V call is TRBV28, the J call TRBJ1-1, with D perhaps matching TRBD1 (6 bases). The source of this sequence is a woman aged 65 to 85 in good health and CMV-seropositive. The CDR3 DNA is TGTGCCAGCAGTTCCGCGACAGGGAACACTGAAGCTTTCTTT. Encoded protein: CASSSATGNTEAFF.